This entry lists 27 T cell receptor beta chains sequenced from one sample in a study of OX40 agonist ivuxolimab in advanced cancers. TCRdb keeps only in-frame clones here, not all; method: immunoSEQ multiplex PCR. The data show more than 45,000 clones, with around nine tenths seen just once and about 7.5% held by the top ten. Specimen: CD4+ or CD8+ T cells sorted from blood, collected in a trial of the OX40 agonist ivuxolimab. These receptors originate from an adult with an advanced solid tumor such as melanoma, head and neck, liver or kidney cancer.

The V call is TRBV30, the J call TRBJ2-5, with D tentatively TRBD2 (5 bases). There are 13 residues in the CDR3. The germline V gene encodes CDR1 GTSNPN and CDR2 SVGIG (reference sequence). V was cut by 3 bases and J by 7 bases, with 15 bases left in between. CDR3 residues: CAWRLGPGRTQYF. The CDR3 DNA reads as TGTGCCTGGAGGTTAGGACCGGGAAGGACCCAGTACTTC.

This clone was counted a few times. The J gene is TRBJ2-7, the V gene TRBV11-1, with 12 bases fitting TRBD2. The V gene's germline CDR1 is SGHAT and CDR2 FQDESV (reference sequence). Trimming cost V 5 bases and J 4 bases; bases outside gene matches: 3. The CDR3 has 14 residues. The CDR3 sequence is CASSRGLAGYEQYF. The CDR3 nucleotides read TGTGCCAGCAGCCGAGGACTAGCGGGGTACGAGCAGTACTTC.

The rearrangement joins TRBV6-5 to TRBJ1-2; D not resolved. This CDR3 is 12 amino acids long. The V and J ends lost 5 bases and 5 bases respectively, with 9 bases between them. Looked up from germline, CDR1 is MNHEY and CDR2 is SVGAGI. CDR3 residues: CASSPSRYGYTF. In DNA form, the CDR3 reads TGTGCCAGCAGTCCGTCTAGGTATGGCTACACCTTC.

V and J are TRBV2 and TRBJ1-2; D is undetermined. This CDR3 comprises 14 residues. Trimming pared 6 bases from V and 1 base from J, leaving 12 bases between. Germline assignment: CDR1 SNHLY and CDR2 FYNNEI. CDR3 sequence reads: CASRRASGNYGYTF. As DNA, the CDR3 is TGTGCCAGCAGACGGGCCTCCGGTAACTATGGCTACACCTTC.

This clone has a handful of counts. The chain is built from TRBV7-9 and TRBJ2-7; unclear D gene. Trimming cost V 0 bases and J 7 bases, with 10 bases left between them. CDR3 length equals 13 residues. Germline CDR1 is SEHNR and CDR2 is FQNEAQ (reference sequence). CDR3 in amino acids: CASSLAELKEQYF. Written as DNA, the CDR3 is TGTGCCAGCAGCTTAGCAGAGTTAAAGGAGCAGTACTTC.

This chain connects TRBV7-2 to TRBJ2-1; D remains unclear. This CDR3 comprises 14 residues. The ends were cut back, 5 bases at V and 7 bases at J, with 15 bases in the middle. The V gene's germline CDR1 is SGHTA and CDR2 FQGNSA. CDR3 DNA sequence: TGTGCCAGCAGCCGGGCCCTCACAAGGAATGAGCAGTTCTTC. As protein: CASSRALTRNEQFF.

With regard to this clone: Within the sample, other DNA sequences also encode this same CDR3. This sequence joins TRBV5-1 and TRBJ1-2; D unclear. Trimming left V 0 bases short and J 2 bases short, with 5 bases between. Per germline, CDR1 SGHRS and CDR2 YFSETQ. This CDR3 spans 13 amino acids. The CDR3 DNA reads as TGCGCCAGCAGCTTGGCGGGGAACTATGGCTACACCTTC. The encoded protein is CASSLAGNYGYTF.

The V and J genes are TRBV7-2 and TRBJ2-5, with D hard to call. The CDR3 has 12 residues. The germline CDR1 and CDR2 sequences are SGHTA and FQGNSA. V gave up 2 bases and J gave up 5 bases, with 6 bases separating them. The CDR3 is CASSLSRETQYF. DNA of the CDR3: TGTGCCAGCAGCTTAAGTCGCGAGACCCAGTACTTC.

The chain links TRBV4-1 to TRBJ1-2; D might be TRBD1 (5 bases). Germline CDR1 MGHRA, CDR2 YSYEKL. The CDR3 totals 14 residues. With 0 bases removed from V and 2 bases from J, the gap between germline ends came to 7 bases. The CDR3 DNA is TGCGCCAGCAGCCAAGATAGACAGAACTATGGCTACACCTTC. Translation: CASSQDRQNYGYTF.

The V and J genes are TRBV19 and TRBJ2-1, with D possibly TRBD2 on 6 matching bases. This CDR3 comprises 15 residues. Trimming stripped 5 bases from V and 5 bases from J, with 16 bases between. Per germline, CDR1 LNHDA and CDR2 SQIVND (reference sequence). The CDR3 bases are TGTGCCAGTAGTGAATACGGACGGGGGAACAATGAGCAGTTCTTC. The encoded protein is CASSEYGRGNNEQFF.

The rearrangement joins TRBV6-1 to TRBJ2-3; possibly TRBD1 for D (6 bases). The V end was cut by 4 bases, the J end by 4 bases, with 15 bases between. Germline V gene sequence: CDR1 MNHNS, CDR2 SASEGT. This CDR3 is 15 amino acids long. The CDR3: CASSVNRVGPDTQYF. CDR3 sequence (DNA): TGTGCCAGCAGTGTAAACAGGGTGGGGCCAGATACGCAGTATTTT.

The DNA for the CDR3 is TGTGCCAGCAGTTTATCGGGGGGGGCGACAGATACGCAGTATTTT. Translated, it gives CASSLSGGATDTQYF. The chain carries TRBV28 and TRBJ2-3; 8 nucleotides line up with TRBD2. With 1 base clipped from V and 3 bases from J, the junction kept 3 bases outside the gene matches. This CDR3 region has 15 residues. Per the germline V gene, CDR1 is MDHEN and CDR2 is SYDVKM.

In this sample, this clone turned up once. The chain links TRBV18 to TRBJ1-1; unclear D gene. Germline V gene sequence: CDR1 KGHSH, CDR2 LQKENI. CDR3 size: 13 residues. Trimming cost V 4 bases and J 1 base, with 7 bases left between them. This chain's CDR3 is CASSRAGNTEAFF. The CDR3 nucleotides read TGTGCCAGCTCACGAGCAGGGAACACTGAAGCTTTCTTT.

CDR3 in DNA: TGTGCCAGCAGCTTATCCAGGGGGAATGAGCAGTTCTTC. The encoded protein is CASSLSRGNEQFF. The chain is built from TRBV11-3 and TRBJ2-1, with 7 bases lining up with TRBD1. V lost 2 bases, J lost 7 bases, and 2 bases stayed unmatched. CDR1 and CDR2 (germline): SGHNT, YENEEA. This CDR3 is 13 amino acids long.

V and J are TRBV7-2 and TRBJ1-3; D gene ambiguous. The V gene lost 2 bases and the J gene lost 3 bases, with 17 bases spanning the gap. The CDR3 consists of 17 residues. Germline-derived CDR1 and CDR2 are SGHTA and FQGNSA. The CDR3 sequence: CASSLKTGRVNGNTIYF. Written as DNA, the CDR3 is TGTGCCAGCAGCTTAAAGACCGGGCGAGTGAATGGAAACACCATATATTTT.

The chain has TRBV6-4 and TRBJ2-2, with TRBD2 matching over 9 bases. CDR1 and CDR2 (germline): MRHNA, SNTAGT. The CDR3 has 16 residues. V trimming: 5 bases; J trimming: 4 bases; junction bases outside the gene matches: 8. The CDR3 DNA reads TGTGCCAGCAGTCAACTTAGCGGGAGTGGCACCGGGGAGCTGTTTTTT. Residues: CASSQLSGSGTGELFF.

The V call is TRBV7-8, the J call TRBJ2-1, with D unclear. CDR3 length: 14 residues. Trimming took 0 bases from V and 9 from J, leaving 12 bases between them. Germline loops: CDR1 SGHVS, CDR2 FQNEAQ. CDR3 sequence reads: CASSLAGIGGEQFF. The CDR3 region has the DNA TGTGCCAGCAGCTTAGCGGGAATCGGCGGTGAGCAGTTCTTC.

The genes are TRBV5-5 and TRBJ1-2; no clear D gene. V lost 1 base and J lost 4, with 11 bases in between. The CDR3 extends over 14 amino acids. Germline-derived CDR1 and CDR2 are SGHKS and YYEKEE (reference sequence). The CDR3 bases are TGTGCCAGCAGCTTGATCCCGGGTTCCTATGGCTACACCTTC. The encoded protein is CASSLIPGSYGYTF.

The rearrangement joins TRBV9 to TRBJ2-7, with TRBD2 identical over 7 bases. V shed 6 bases, J shed 5 bases, and the junction held 11 bases outside the gene matches. CDR1 and CDR2 from the germline V gene are SGDLS and YYNGEE. The CDR3 is 14 amino acids. The DNA for the CDR3 is TGTGCCAGCAACCTGGGGGGGGGTGGCGACGAGCAGTACTTC. The encoded protein is CASNLGGGGDEQYF.

The chain joins TRBV7-9 to TRBJ2-2, with D tentatively TRBD1 or TRBD2 (6 bases each). CDR3 length: 13 amino acids. Germline V gene sequence: CDR1 SEHNR, CDR2 FQNEAQ (reference sequence). Between the trimmed V and J ends, which lost 5 bases and 6 bases, there was a span of 10 bases. CDR3 sequence reads: CASSPRGAGELFF. For the CDR3, the DNA is TGTGCCAGCAGCCCGAGGGGGGCCGGGGAGCTGTTTTTT.

The rearrangement joins TRBV13 to TRBJ2-2, with TRBD2 matching 7 bases. CDR3 length equals 18 residues. Germline V gene sequence: CDR1 PRHDT, CDR2 FYEKMQ (reference sequence). V lost 5 bases, J lost 6 bases, and 18 bases stayed unmatched. The CDR3 DNA reads TGTGCCAGCAGCCGTACGGTAGTGGGAGGGCTAAAGGCCGGGGAGCTGTTTTTT. Protein: CASSRTVVGGLKAGELFF.

The count of this clone is one. V is TRBV7-6 and J is TRBJ2-3; 14 nucleotides line up with TRBD2. This CDR3 comprises 16 residues. Germline CDR1 and CDR2: SGHVS and FNYEAQ. V shed 5 bases and J 6 bases; nucleotides not matched to a gene: 7. Here the CDR3 DNA reads TGTGCCAGCAGCCTTCCGGGACTAGCGGGAGCCGATACGCAGTATTTT. Residues: CASSLPGLAGADTQYF.

The CDR3 sequence is CSVERQNTGELFF. For the CDR3, the DNA is TGCAGCGTTGAGCGTCAGAACACCGGGGAGCTGTTTTTT. The V and J genes are TRBV29-1 and TRBJ2-2; D gene uncertain. The CDR3 sequence is 13 residues long. V was trimmed by 3 bases and J by 1 base, leaving 6 bases between them. Germline V gives CDR1 SQVTM, CDR2 ANQGSEA.

CDR3 nucleotide sequence: TGTGCCAGCAGGGACGAGGGAGATACGCAGTATTTT. Amino acids: CASRDEGDTQYF. This chain uses TRBV25-1 with TRBJ2-3, with D possibly being TRBD2 (5 bases). V was clipped by 6 bases and J by 5 bases, with 9 bases between them. The CDR3 contains 12 residues. Germline assignment: CDR1 MGHDK and CDR2 SYGVNS.

This clone was seen just once. The chain is built from TRBV9 and TRBJ1-1; D possibly corresponds to TRBD1 (5 bases). This CDR3 has 15 amino acids. The V end was cut by 0 bases, the J end by 3 bases, with 12 bases between. CDR1 is SGDLS, CDR2 YYNGEE, per germline. CDR3 loop: CASSVEEGRDTEAFF. CDR3 sequence (DNA): TGTGCCAGCAGCGTAGAGGAGGGCAGGGACACTGAAGCTTTCTTT.

The J gene is TRBJ2-1, the V gene TRBV11-2; no clear D. Germline loops: CDR1 SGHAT, CDR2 FQNNGV. CDR3 length equals 13 residues. Trimming removed 7 bases at V and 2 bases at J, with 9 bases between. For the CDR3, the DNA is TGTGCCAGCACCCTTTATCCCTACAATGAGCAGTTCTTC. Translation: CASTLYPYNEQFF.

In DNA form, the CDR3 reads TGTGCCAGCAGCTTAGACCGGGGAGACTACAATGAGCAGTTCTTC. The encoded protein is CASSLDRGDYNEQFF. The rearrangement joins TRBV11-2 to TRBJ2-1, with D possibly TRBD2 on 5 matching bases. CDR1 and CDR2 from the germline V gene are SGHAT and FQNNGV. The CDR3 consists of 15 residues. Between the trimmed V and J ends, which lost 0 bases and 3 bases, there was a span of 9 bases.